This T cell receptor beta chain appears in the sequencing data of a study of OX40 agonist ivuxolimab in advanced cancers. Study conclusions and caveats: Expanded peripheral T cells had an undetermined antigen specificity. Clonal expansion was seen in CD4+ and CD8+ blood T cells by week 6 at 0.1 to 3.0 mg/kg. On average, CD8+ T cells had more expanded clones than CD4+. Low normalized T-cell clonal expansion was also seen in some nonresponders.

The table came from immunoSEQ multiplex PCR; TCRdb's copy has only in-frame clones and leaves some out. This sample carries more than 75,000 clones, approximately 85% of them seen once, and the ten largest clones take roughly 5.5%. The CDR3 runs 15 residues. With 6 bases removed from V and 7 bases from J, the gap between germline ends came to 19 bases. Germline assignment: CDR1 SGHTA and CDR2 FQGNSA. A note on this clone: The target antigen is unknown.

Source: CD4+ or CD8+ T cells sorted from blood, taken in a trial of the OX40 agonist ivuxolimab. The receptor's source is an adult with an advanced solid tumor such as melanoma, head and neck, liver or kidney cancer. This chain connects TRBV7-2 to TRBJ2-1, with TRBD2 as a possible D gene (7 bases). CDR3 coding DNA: TGTGCCAGCAGGGAGGGGAGGGGGATAGGGAATGAGCAGTTCTTC. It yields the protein CASREGRGIGNEQFF.